In its sample, the clone carrying this T cell receptor beta chain was seen a few times. This table comes from immunoSEQ multiplex PCR, and its TCRdb copy is limited to in-frame clones, with some not included. This sample has a few hundred thousand clones, with 70% found just once. These data are taken from a study of cytotoxic CD8 clonotypes in ibrutinib-treated CLL. Germline values: CDR1 MNHNS, CDR2 SASEGT. Trimming took off 1 base at V and 3 bases at J, with 7 bases between the two ends. The CDR3 consists of 13 residues. V and J are TRBV6-1 and TRBJ2-7; D gene uncertain. The sequence derives from a human donor with chronic lymphocytic leukemia. The sample consisted of PBMCs, taken after 24 months of ibrutinib treatment. The CDR3 sequence: CASSEERSYEQYF. For the CDR3, the DNA is TGTGCCAGCAGTGAAGAAAGAAGCTACGAGCAGTACTTC.